The T cell receptor (beta chain) described here comes from a study of cytomegalovirus exposure and HLA in healthy donors. This clone was observed a single time. The CDR3 runs 13 residues. The V and J ends lost 10 bases and 3 bases respectively, with 13 bases between them. Germline loops: CDR1 KGHSH, CDR2 LQKENI. Researchers ran the PCR with 60 Vbeta and 13 Jbeta primers. Measured with immunoSEQ multiplex PCR; TCRdb has only the in-frame clones, and not every one. The sample records roughly 200,000 clones, approximately 85% being singletons. This receptor was identified in a woman between 50 and 59 years old in good health and CMV-seronegative. Sequenced material: PBMCs. The chain combines TRBV18 with TRBJ1-3; the D gene is possibly TRBD1 (6 bases). CDR3 sequence: CATEGQLGNTIYF. The CDR3 nucleotides are TGTGCCACCGAAGGACAGCTTGGAAACACCATATATTTT.